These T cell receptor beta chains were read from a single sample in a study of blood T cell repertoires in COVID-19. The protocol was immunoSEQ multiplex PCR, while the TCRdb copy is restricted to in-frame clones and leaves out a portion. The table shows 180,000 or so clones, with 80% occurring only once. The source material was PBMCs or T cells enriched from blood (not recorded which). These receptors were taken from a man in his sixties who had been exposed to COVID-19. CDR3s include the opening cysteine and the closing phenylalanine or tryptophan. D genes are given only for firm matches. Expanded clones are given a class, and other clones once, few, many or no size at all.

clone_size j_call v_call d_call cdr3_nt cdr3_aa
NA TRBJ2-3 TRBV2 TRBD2 TGTGCCAGCAGTCTAGCGGGAGGGGCGGCAGATACGCAGTATTTT CASSLAGGAADTQYF
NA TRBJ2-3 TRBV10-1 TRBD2 TGCGCCAGCAGTGAGGTAGCGGGAGCGGGGTCAGATACGCAGTATTTT CASSEVAGAGSDTQYF
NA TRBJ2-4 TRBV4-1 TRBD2 TGCGCCAGCAGCCAAGATCTCTTTAGCGGGAGAGGAAACATTCAGTACTTC CASSQDLFSGRGNIQYF
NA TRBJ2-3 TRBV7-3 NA TGTGCCAGCAGCTTAAACAGGGAAGATACGCAGTATTTT CASSLNREDTQYF
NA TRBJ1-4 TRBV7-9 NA TGTGCCAGCAGCTTAGTGGGCGAAAAACTGTTTTTT CASSLVGEKLFF
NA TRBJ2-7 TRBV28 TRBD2 TGTGCCAGCAGTCCGAATACCTGGACTAGCGGGAGAGGAACCTACGAGCAGTACTTC CASSPNTWTSGRGTYEQYF
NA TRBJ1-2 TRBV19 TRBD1 TGTGCCAGTAGTTTCCAGGGGGCGGTTGGCTACACCTTC CASSFQGAVGYTF
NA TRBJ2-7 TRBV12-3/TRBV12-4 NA TGTGCCAGCAGTTTTGGAGGGGTTGAGCAGTACTTC CASSFGGVEQYF
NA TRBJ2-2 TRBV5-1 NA TGCGCCACCAGTGACCCATTGGGGGGTGTCGGGGAGCTGTTTTTT CATSDPLGGVGELFF
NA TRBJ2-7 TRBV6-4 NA TGTGCCAGCAGTGACCAAGTAGACGCGGGCGAGCAGTACTTC CASSDQVDAGEQYF
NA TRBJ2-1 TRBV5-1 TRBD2 TGCGCCAGCAGCTTGGGGACTAGCGGTAACAATGAGCAGTTCTTC CASSLGTSGNNEQFF
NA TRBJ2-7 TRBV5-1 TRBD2 TGCGCCAGCAGCTTGTGGGTCTCGGAAAGCGGGAGAGTCTACGAGCAGTACTTC CASSLWVSESGRVYEQYF
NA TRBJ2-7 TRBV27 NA TGTGCCAGCAGTTCGGACTCAATTACGGCGTTCTACGAGCAGTACTTC CASSSDSITAFYEQYF
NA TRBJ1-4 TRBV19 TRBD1 TGTGCCAGTAGTGAACAGGGGGCAACTAATGAAAAACTGTTTTTT CASSEQGATNEKLFF
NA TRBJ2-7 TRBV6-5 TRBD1 TGTGCCAGCAGCCACAGGGGAATCTACGAGCAGTACTTC CASSHRGIYEQYF
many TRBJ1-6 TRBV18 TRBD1 TGTGCCAGCTCACCACCGGGAAGGGGGCGGAATAATTCACCCCTCCACTTT CASSPPGRGRNNSPLHF
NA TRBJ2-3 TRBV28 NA TGTGCCAGCAGTTTATTAGCGACTAGCACAGATACGCAGTATTTT CASSLLATSTDTQYF
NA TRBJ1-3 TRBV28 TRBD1 TGTGCCAGCAGTCCGACAGGGGCGCCTTCTGGAAACACCATATATTTT CASSPTGAPSGNTIYF
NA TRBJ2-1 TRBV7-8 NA TGTGCCAGCAGCCGCCCAACCCTAAATGAGCAGTTCTTC CASSRPTLNEQFF
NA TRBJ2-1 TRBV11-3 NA TGTGCCAGCAGCTCGGGACTTCGCGAGCAGTTCTTC CASSSGLREQFF